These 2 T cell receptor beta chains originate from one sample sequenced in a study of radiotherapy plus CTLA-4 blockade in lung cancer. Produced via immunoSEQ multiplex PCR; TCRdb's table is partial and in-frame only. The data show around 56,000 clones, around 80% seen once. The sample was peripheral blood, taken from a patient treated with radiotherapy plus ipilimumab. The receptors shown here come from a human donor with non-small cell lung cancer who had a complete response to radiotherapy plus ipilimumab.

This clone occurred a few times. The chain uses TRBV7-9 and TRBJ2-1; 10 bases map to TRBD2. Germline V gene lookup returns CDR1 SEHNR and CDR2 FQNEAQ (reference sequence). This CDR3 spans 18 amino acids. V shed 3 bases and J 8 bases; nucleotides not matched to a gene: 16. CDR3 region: CASSLIAGGHRFLDEQFF. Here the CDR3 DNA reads TGTGCCAGCAGCTTGATAGCGGGGGGCCACCGCTTTCTGGATGAGCAGTTCTTC. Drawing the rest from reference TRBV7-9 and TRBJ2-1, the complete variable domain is DTGVSQNPRHKITKRGQNVTFRCDPISEHNRLYWYRQTLGQGPEFLTYFQNEAQLEKSRLLSDRFSAERPKGSFSTLEIQRTEQGDSAMYLCASSLIAGGHRFLDEQFFGPGTRLTVL.

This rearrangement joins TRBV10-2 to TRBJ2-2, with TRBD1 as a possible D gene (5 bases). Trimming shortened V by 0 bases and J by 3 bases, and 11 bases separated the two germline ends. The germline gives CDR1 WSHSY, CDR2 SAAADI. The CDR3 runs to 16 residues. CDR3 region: CASSESARAYTGELFF. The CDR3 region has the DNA TGCGCCAGCAGTGAGTCGGCCAGGGCCTACACCGGGGAGCTGTTTTTT.